What follows describes a single T cell receptor beta chain. This CDR3 comprises 13 residues. V lost 5 bases to trimming and J lost 6 bases; unmatched junction nucleotides: 6. The V gene's germline CDR1 is ENHRY and CDR2 SYGVKD. TCRdb reprocessed the 5' RACE reads with MiXCR, giving one entry per CDR3 protein. Here the sample spans 310,000 or so distinct CDR3 sequences, about 6.9% being singletons. The data originate from a study of T cells after yellow fever vaccination. The sample in question was PBMCs, obtained about 41 days after the first yellow fever vaccination. This chain joins TRBV10-3 and TRBJ2-7; TRBD1 matches 8 bases. The clonotype originates from a man between 18 and 35 years old who received the YFV17D yellow fever vaccine. The chain's CDR3 is CAISWTGHREQYF. The CDR3 nucleotides are TGTGCCATCAGTTGGACAGGGCACCGCGAGCAGTACTTC.